This TCR beta chain was sequenced for a study of PD-L1 blockade in urothelial cancer. Study-level background: Analyses were performed on blood at 3 weeks after treatment start (the second dose) and at 6 weeks. Blood gave a median around 140,000 T cells.

Time point indicated: pretreatment peripheral blood. Patients had locally advanced or metastatic urothelial carcinoma. The table came from immunoSEQ multiplex PCR; TCRdb's copy has only in-frame clones and leaves some out. The profile shows roughly 90,000 clones, around 89% of them singletons. The CDR3 spans 15 residues. V was clipped by 2 bases and J by 2 bases; unmatched bases: 4. CDR1 and CDR2 (germline): SGHDT, YYEEEE. This receptor was identified in an elderly woman with urothelial cancer. V is TRBV5-6 and J is TRBJ1-2, with 9 nucleotides matching TRBD1. Sequences were derived from PBMCs, sampled around atezolizumab (anti-PD-L1) treatment. CDR3 nucleotides: TGTGCCAGCAGCTTTATGGACAGGGGAAACTATGGCTACACCTTC. This gives the protein CASSFMDRGNYGYTF.